The next 5 T cell receptor beta chains were all read from a single sample in a study of blood T cell repertoires in COVID-19. Profiled with immunoSEQ multiplex PCR; TCRdb holds only in-frame clones, not every one. This sample carries a few hundred thousand clones, roughly 84% of them seen once, and the ten largest clones take 2.5% to 3%. The sequenced sample consisted of PBMCs or T cells enriched from blood (not recorded which). Receptors originate from a woman aged 25 to 45 who had recovered from COVID-19.

The chain couples TRBV10-3 to TRBJ2-5, with TRBD2 matching over 15 bases. Germline CDR1 reads ENHRY; CDR2 reads SYGVKD. The CDR3 runs to 14 residues. The V gene end was trimmed by 5 bases and the J gene end by 13 bases; junction bases not matched to a gene: 8. CDR3 nucleotides: TGTGCCATCAGTCCCGGACTAGCGGGGGGGCGCCCGTACTTC. Protein: CAISPGLAGGRPYF.

The J gene is TRBJ1-1, the V gene TRBV7-2; possibly TRBD1 for D (5 bases). The germline gives CDR1 SGHTA, CDR2 FQGNSA. The CDR3 runs to 19 residues. Deletions cut 0 bases from V and 1 base from J, with 21 bases between. CDR3 sequence reads: CASSLADPTPAGGNTEAFF. CDR3 in DNA: TGTGCCAGCAGCTTAGCAGACCCTACGCCGGCCGGGGGGAACACTGAAGCTTTCTTT.

The CDR3 DNA reads as TGTGCCTCCACGATCACCCGGGACAGGGATGAAAAACTGTTTTTT. This sequence encodes CASTITRDRDEKLFF. The genes are TRBV30 and TRBJ1-4; 9 positions match TRBD1. CDR1 and CDR2 (germline): GTSNPN, SVGIG (reference sequence). The trim removed 7 bases at V and 6 bases at J, leaving 12 bases unmatched. The CDR3 loop spans 15 amino acids.

This clone was seen a single time. The chain recombines TRBV25-1 with TRBJ1-5; tentative D call: TRBD1 (5 bases). Trimming shortened V by 10 bases and J by 4 bases, and 17 bases separated the two germline ends. This CDR3 contains 14 residues. Germline V CDR1 and CDR2: MGHDK, SYGVNS. As DNA, the CDR3 is TGTGCCACGCAGGGTGGGTGGGAAAATCAGCCCCAGCATTTT. This gives the protein CATQGGWENQPQHF.

The chain joins TRBV7-9 to TRBJ2-1; 11 bases agree with TRBD2. Trimming at V came to 6 bases and at J to 2 bases, leaving 6 bases not matched to a gene. The CDR3 loop spans 16 amino acids. From germline, CDR1 is SEHNR and CDR2 FQNEAQ (reference sequence). DNA of the CDR3: TGTGCCAGCAGTTATAGCGGGAGGGTCCCCTACAATGAGCAGTTCTTC. Protein product: CASSYSGRVPYNEQFF.